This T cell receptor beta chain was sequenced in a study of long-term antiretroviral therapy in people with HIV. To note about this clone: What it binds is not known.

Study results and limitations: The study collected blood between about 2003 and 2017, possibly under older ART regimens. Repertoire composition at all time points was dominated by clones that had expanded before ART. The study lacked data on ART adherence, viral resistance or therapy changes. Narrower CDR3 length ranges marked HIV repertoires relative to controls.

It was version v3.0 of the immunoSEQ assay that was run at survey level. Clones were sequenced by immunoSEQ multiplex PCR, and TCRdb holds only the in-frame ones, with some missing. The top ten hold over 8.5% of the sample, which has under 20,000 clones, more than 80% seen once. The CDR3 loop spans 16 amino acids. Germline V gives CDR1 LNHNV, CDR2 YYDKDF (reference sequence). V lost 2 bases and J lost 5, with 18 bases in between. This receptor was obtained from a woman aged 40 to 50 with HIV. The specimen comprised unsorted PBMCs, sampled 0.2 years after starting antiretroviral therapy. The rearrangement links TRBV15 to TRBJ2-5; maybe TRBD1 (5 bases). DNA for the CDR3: TGTGCCACCAGCAGAAGGATTAGGGGTGTCGGGGAGACCCAGTACTTC. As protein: CATSRRIRGVGETQYF.